This T cell receptor beta chain was retrieved from a study of low-dose radiotherapy and immunotherapy resistance in tumors (dated by TCRdb to between 2021 and 2022). For the study in its entirety: In Cohort 1, 0.5 Gy per fraction was delivered every 2 weeks, and a total PTV dose of 6.5 Gy was prescribed. Cohort 2 received 1 Gy per fraction every two weeks, with a total of 13 Gy over 26 weeks. Nivolumab was administered intravenously as a 240 mg flat dose every two weeks, and ipilimumab was administered intravenously at 1 mg/kg every six weeks. Every two weeks, patients got intravenous cyclophosphamide at 200 mg/m2, given one day ahead of each radiation and immunotherapy administration. Starting on cycle 1 day 1, patients took 300 mg of aspirin by mouth once daily for four cycles. The trial did not randomize participants into treatment groups. Eight patients were included in the translational analysis, namely three from the first dose cohort plus the first five from the second dose cohort.

V sheds 7 bases and J sheds 3 bases, leaving 19 bases between their ends. Reading from cysteine to phenylalanine, the CDR3 counts 16 amino acids. Just the 48-base CDR3 DNA is kept, in frame starting at base 1. According to the germline V gene, CDR1 reads MNHEY and CDR2 reads SVGAGI. Sequenced using an Illumina HiSeq 2500. First-strand cDNA was synthesized with Superscript III and a set of TRAV- and TRBV-specific primers, covering both TCRalpha and TCRbeta chains. TCRs were amplified for about 20 PCR cycles with Phusion, using a constant-region primer paired with the adapter attached to the V primers. The isolated mRNA was amplified using the MessageAmp II aRNA Amplification Kit, with in vitro transcription performed for about 15 hours at 37 degrees C. mRNA for TCR sequencing was isolated with the Dynabeads mRNA DIRECT Purification Kit. Indexed Illumina adapters were added in a second Phusion PCR of around 27 cycles, and the PCR products were purified with AMPure XP beads. The paper's data handling went like this. Custom Perl scripts pooled TCR sequences encoding the same protein, removed out-of-frame sequences and computed each clonotype's abundance. The analysis excluded TCR sequences that were supported by just one read. Among the metrics used to describe the repertoires were Shannon entropy, Gini index, clonality, richness, and the frequency of TCRs shared between repertoires. TCRdb trimmed the raw reads at Q25, called clones with MiXCR and kept productive beta chains. Entries that share a CDR3 protein sequence are merged under the most common genes and DNA. In this record, the V and J calls reflect TCRdb's handling and not the investigators' own analysis. The sample table records some 100,000 distinct CDR3 sequences; 20% of these occur just once. The ten top clones hold over 4% of the sample.

This clonotype was observed at least ten times. This receptor's antigen is unknown. Base qualities are not at hand, and no much larger clone is one base apart. The sample's time point label, in plain terms: after trial treatment. The treatment or condition label, as the study defines it: LDRT plus nivolumab, ipilimumab, low-dose cyclophosphamide and aspirin (RACIN trial). Donors were enrolled in RACIN, a single-arm phase I dose-escalation trial combining nivolumab, ipilimumab, aspirin, low-dose cyclophosphamide and low-dose radiotherapy. Eligible patients had advanced, TIL-negative solid tumors. The sequence joins TRBV6-5 to TRBJ1-5, and TRBD1 may be the D gene, going by 5 matching bases. The sequencing used PBMCs, collected after low-dose radiotherapy plus immunotherapy. The TCR comes from a male donor with prostate cancer. CDR3 region: CASKKAGGGSNQPQHF. The DNA sequence is given as TGTGCCAGCAAGAAAGCCGGGGGAGGCTCCAATCAGCCCCAGCATTTT.